This record concerns one TCR beta chain sequence. Its antigen is not known. The CDR3 totals 14 residues. Expressed TCRB transcripts were sequenced after all isolated RNA was converted to cDNA. The method was immunoSEQ multiplex PCR; TCRdb's version includes in-frame clones alone and lacks a portion of them. The repertoire holds some 150,000 clones, with 9.7% as singletons. A sort by CD45RO/CCR7/CD25/CD127/CD95/CD27 yielded CD4+ naive, central memory, regulatory and stem cell-like memory cells. This entry belongs to a study of beta chain features in type 1 diabetes. About the research overall: Across the samples, roughly 98 million sorted cells were examined in total. General study points: A greater similarity of naive, central memory and Treg TCRB repertoires was seen among patients than among healthy donors.

Sequencing input: central memory CD4+ T cells from blood. This TCR derives from a woman aged 40 to 50 in good health. This chain connects TRBV21-1 to TRBJ1-5. TRBV21-1 is deemed a pseudogene. CDR3 DNA: TGTGCCAGCAGGGACGGGGAGAGCAATCAGCCCCAGCATTTT. This translates into CASRDGESNQPQHF.